The clone carrying this TCR beta chain was detected many times. Germline V gives CDR1 MDHEN, CDR2 SYDVKM. J was trimmed by 9 bases and V by 5 bases; bases with no gene match: 8. The CDR3 sequence is 14 residues long. Building the TCR beta libraries relied on iRepertoire HTBI primers, and CDR3 regions underwent Arm-PCR. TCRdb processed the multiplex PCR reads anew with MiXCR; each CDR3 protein has one entry. The sample lists hundreds of thousands of distinct CDR3 sequences, approximately 21% occurring once. The sample belongs to a study of regulatory T cells in long-lasting Graves disease. Sample time point: persistent/refractory GD, antithyroid drugs over 5 years with positive TRAb. Following extraction of RNA from PBMCs, that RNA was used to make the TCR library.

The chain has TRBV28 and TRBJ1-5, with TRBD1 identical over 9 bases. The TCR was taken from a female donor with Graves disease. Source: peripheral blood mononuclear cells (PBMCs), taken when the disease was refractory, from a patient treated with antithyroid drugs. The CDR3 sequence: CASSRMTGGWPQHF. The CDR3, as DNA: TGTGCCAGCAGTCGTATGACAGGGGGATGGCCCCAGCATTTT.